This entry describes one TCR beta chain. No antigen is known for it. This record belongs to a study of cytomegalovirus exposure and HLA in healthy donors. CDR1 SGHRS and CDR2 YFSETQ come from the germline V gene. This CDR3 comprises 15 residues. Trimming cost V 0 bases and J 7 bases, with 11 bases left between them. Findings and caveats of the study: In a later analysis, V- and J-gene trimming of beta chains associated with a DCLRE1C missense variant, replicated independently. Cytomegalovirus status was reportedly diagnosed by the classifier with high sensitivity and specificity.

Researchers ran the PCR with 60 Vbeta and 13 Jbeta primers. Some clones are missing from TCRdb's copy, which holds only in-frame ones; the method was immunoSEQ multiplex PCR. The sample shows fewer than 65,000 clones, approximately 80% of them seen only once. The sequenced sample was PBMCs. The chain employs TRBV5-1 and TRBJ1-6; no clear D. This TCR was sampled from a woman between 40 and 50 years old in good health and CMV-seropositive. The CDR3 DNA is TGCGCCAGCAGCTTGGCCCGAGGGCGGAATTCACCCCTCCACTTT. Its protein product is CASSLARGRNSPLHF.